This T cell receptor beta chain is drawn from a study of blood T cell repertoires in COVID-19. Study at large: COVID-19 samples collected from the United States, Italy and Spain covered acute and convalescent phases. T cells, B-cell-depleted T cells, or PBMCs provided the cDNA or gDNA that served as material.

How the authors handled the data: Researchers report that nucleated cell counts were estimated from reference gene primer amplification. Sequenced by immunoSEQ multiplex PCR; TCRdb stores in-frame clones only, minus some. V and J calls and clone size are copied from that table; D and trimming were computed from the DNA. The data contain a few hundred thousand clones, roughly 90% of them singletons. This clonotype was obtained from a man aged 18 to 30 who had recovered from COVID-19. Sequencing input: peripheral blood.

CDR3 sequence (DNA): TGTGCCAGCAGTTTACGGACTAGCGGGGGTGATACGCAGTATTTT. Its protein is CASSLRTSGGDTQYF. J is TRBJ2-3 and V is TRBV27, with TRBD2 matching 13 bases. CDR3 length: 15 residues. Looked up from germline, CDR1 is MNHEY and CDR2 is SMNVEV (reference sequence). Germline trimming cut 2 bases from V and 6 bases from J; bases unmatched to any gene: 2.